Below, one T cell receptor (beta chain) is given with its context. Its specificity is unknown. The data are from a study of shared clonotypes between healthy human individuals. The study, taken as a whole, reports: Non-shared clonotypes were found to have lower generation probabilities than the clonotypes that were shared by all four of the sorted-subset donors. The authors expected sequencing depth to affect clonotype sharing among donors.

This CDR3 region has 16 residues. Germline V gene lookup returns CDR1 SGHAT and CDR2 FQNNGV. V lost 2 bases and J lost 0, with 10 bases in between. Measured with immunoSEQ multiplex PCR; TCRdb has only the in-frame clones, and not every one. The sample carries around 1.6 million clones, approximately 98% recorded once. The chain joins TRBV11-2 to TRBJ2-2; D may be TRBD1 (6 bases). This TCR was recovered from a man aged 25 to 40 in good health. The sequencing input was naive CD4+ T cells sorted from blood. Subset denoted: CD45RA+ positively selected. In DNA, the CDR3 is TGTGCCAGCAGCTTATTCAGGGGCGCGAACACCGGGGAGCTGTTTTTT. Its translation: CASSLFRGANTGELFF.